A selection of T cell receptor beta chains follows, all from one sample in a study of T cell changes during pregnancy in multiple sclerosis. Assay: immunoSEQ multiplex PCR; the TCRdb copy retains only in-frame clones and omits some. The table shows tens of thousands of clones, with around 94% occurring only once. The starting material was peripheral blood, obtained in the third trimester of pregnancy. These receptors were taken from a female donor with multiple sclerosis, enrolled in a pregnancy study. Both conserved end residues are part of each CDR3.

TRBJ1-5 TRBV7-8 CASSFIPGGNQPQHF
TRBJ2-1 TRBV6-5 CASSLTSLGYNEQFF
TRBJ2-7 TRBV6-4 CASSPRAGGPYEQYF
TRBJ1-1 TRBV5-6 CASSFTGNTEAFF
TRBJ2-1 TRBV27 CASSPPGLVRNEQFF
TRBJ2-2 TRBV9 CASGPGELFF
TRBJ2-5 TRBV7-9 CASSPIVERDFGEETQYF
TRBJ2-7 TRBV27 CASTQLGQGRNEQYF
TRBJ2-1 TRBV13 CASSPTGLAYNEQFF
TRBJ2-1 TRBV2 CASRATGTDYNEQFF
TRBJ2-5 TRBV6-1 CASSEQGGRKTQYF
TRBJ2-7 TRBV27 CASSSMGRGTEQYF
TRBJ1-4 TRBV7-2 CASSLGPGGGEKLFF
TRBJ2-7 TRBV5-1 CASSLRGYEQYF
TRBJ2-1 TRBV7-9 CASSPSSGTNYNEQFF
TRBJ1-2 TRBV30 CAWSRTGAYYGYTF
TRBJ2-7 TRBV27 CASSLKGQGAYEQYF